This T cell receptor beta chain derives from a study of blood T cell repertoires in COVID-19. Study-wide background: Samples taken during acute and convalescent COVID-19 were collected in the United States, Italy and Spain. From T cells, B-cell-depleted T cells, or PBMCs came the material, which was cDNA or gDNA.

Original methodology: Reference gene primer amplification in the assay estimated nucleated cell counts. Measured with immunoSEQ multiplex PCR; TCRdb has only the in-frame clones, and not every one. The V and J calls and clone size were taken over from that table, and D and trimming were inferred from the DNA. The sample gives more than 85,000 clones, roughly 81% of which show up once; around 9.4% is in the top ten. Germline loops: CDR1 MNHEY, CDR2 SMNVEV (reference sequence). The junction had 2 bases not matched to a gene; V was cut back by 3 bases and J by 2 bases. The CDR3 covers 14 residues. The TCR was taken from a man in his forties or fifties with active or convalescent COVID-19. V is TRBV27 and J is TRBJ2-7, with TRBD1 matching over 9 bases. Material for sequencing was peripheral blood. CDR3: CASSLGQGPYEQYF. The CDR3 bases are TGTGCCAGCAGTTTGGGACAGGGTCCCTACGAGCAGTACTTC.